This passage covers 15 T cell receptor beta chains from one sample sequenced in a study of blood T cells in healthy people across ages. For the second PCR, which ran for about 6 to 12 cycles, a sample-barcoded 5' primer and a J-beta primer mix were used. TCRdb analysed the 5' RACE reads with MiXCR anew, one entry per CDR3 protein. Counted here are roughly 800,000 distinct CDR3 sequences, 58% occurring once; the ten biggest clones make up approximately 23%. Sequencing was carried out using blood. These receptors originate from a man aged 25 to 45 in good health.

The V gene is TRBV20-1, the J gene TRBJ2-1; a possible D gene is TRBD2 (6 bases). Germline V gene data show CDR1 as DFQATT and CDR2 as SNEGSKA (reference sequence). V was cut by 6 bases and J by 0 bases, with 33 bases left in between. CDR3 length: 21 residues. CDR3 loop: CSARPDPGLFGGVGSYNEQFF. CDR3 DNA sequence: TGCAGTGCGCGGCCCGATCCGGGACTCTTCGGGGGAGTCGGCTCCTACAATGAGCAGTTCTTC.

As concerns this clonotype: One end of the junction does not line up with germline, which may come from a read error. The CDR3 sequence is CASSDSNQGGQYF. The CDR3 DNA reads TGTGCCAGCAGTGACTCGAACCAGGGCGGGCAGTACTTC. The rearrangement joins TRBV6-5 to TRBJ2-7, with D perhaps TRBD1 (5 bases). The germline V gene encodes CDR1 MNHEY and CDR2 SVGAGI. The CDR3 totals 13 residues.

With respect to this clonotype: One end of the junction does not line up with germline, which may come from a read error. The chain combines TRBV4-2 with TRBJ1-2; 9 bases fit TRBD1. The CDR3 is 15 amino acids. Germline V CDR1 and CDR2: LGHNA, YNFKEQ. Here the CDR3 reads CASGQVGDRVYGYTF. As DNA, the CDR3 is TGTGCCAGCGGCCAAGTGGGGGACAGGGTCTATGGCTACACCTTC.

V and J are TRBV10-3 and TRBJ2-5; the match to TRBD2 covers 9 bases. J lost 2 bases, V lost 3 bases, and 10 bases had no gene match. This CDR3 has 17 amino acids. Germline V gene data show CDR1 as ENHRY and CDR2 as SYGVKD. CDR3 DNA sequence: TGTGCCATCAGTGAAGGGATCCGGGGACTAGCACAAGAGACCCAGTACTTC. Translating gives CAISEGIRGLAQETQYF.

The CDR3 DNA sequence: TGCGCCAGCAGTACAGGGAGTACGCAGTATTTT. It specifies CASSTGSTQYF. This chain links TRBV10-1 with TRBJ2-3; D possibly corresponds to TRBD1 (6 bases). Trimming left V 5 bases short and J 8 bases short, with 8 bases between. Per the germline V gene, CDR1 is WNHNN and CDR2 is SYGVQD (reference sequence). CDR3 length: 11 residues.

A single count supports this clonotype. The V call is TRBV4-1, the J call TRBJ2-1, with 8 bases matching TRBD2. J gave up 7 bases and V 4 bases, and 6 bases lay outside the gene matches. The CDR3 consists of 14 residues. Germline V lookup: CDR1 MGHRA, CDR2 YSYEKL. CDR3: CASSRGSGDNEQFF. Written as DNA, the CDR3 is TGCGCCAGCAGCCGGGGTAGCGGGGATAATGAGCAGTTCTTC.

This clonotype was seen more than once but under ten times. The V gene is TRBV20-1, the J gene TRBJ2-4, with D maybe TRBD2 (5 bases). V lost 6 bases, J lost 0 bases, and 12 bases lay in between. The CDR3 runs to 14 residues. Germline CDR1 DFQATT, CDR2 SNEGSKA (reference sequence). The CDR3 loop is CSAPGELAKNIQYF. The CDR3 DNA sequence: TGCAGTGCCCCCGGGGAGCTAGCCAAAAACATTCAGTACTTC.

V is TRBV15 and J is TRBJ2-5; D gene ambiguous. Germline CDR1 and CDR2: LNHNV and YYDKDF (reference sequence). The CDR3 is 13 residues long. Deletions cut 3 bases from V and 2 bases from J, with 7 bases between. The CDR3 bases are TGTGCCACCAGCAGCCCCCTTCAAGAGACCCAGTACTTC. This encodes CATSSPLQETQYF.

The chain uses TRBV24-1 and TRBJ2-1; D is unresolved. Deletions cut 3 bases from V and 1 base from J, with 12 bases between. Germline values: CDR1 KGHDR, CDR2 SFDVKD. The CDR3 extends over 16 amino acids. The CDR3 protein is CATSDHHRRSYNEQFF. The DNA of the CDR3 is TGTGCCACCAGTGATCATCACCGGAGATCCTACAATGAGCAGTTCTTC.

The chain is built from TRBV2 and TRBJ2-5, with D maybe TRBD2 (7 bases). The CDR3 totals 13 residues. Germline V lookup: CDR1 SNHLY, CDR2 FYNNEI. V lost 8 bases, J lost 1 base, and 11 bases lay in between. The CDR3 bases are TGTGCCAGCGTACGGGGGGCCCAAGAGACCCAGTACTTC. It specifies CASVRGAQETQYF.

The chain has TRBV5-6 and TRBJ2-1; 7 bases fit TRBD2. With V trimmed by 5 bases and J by 3 bases, 5 bases remained unmatched. This CDR3 contains 14 residues. Germline CDR1 and CDR2: SGHDT and YYEEEE. CDR3 DNA sequence: TGTGCCAGCAGTCGGCGGGGGATCTACAATGAGCAGTTCTTC. Residues: CASSRRGIYNEQFF.

V is TRBV6-5 and J is TRBJ1-2; D is unclear. Germline lookup yields CDR1 MNHEY and CDR2 SVGAGI. This CDR3 is built from 12 residues. V was cut by 4 bases and J by 4 bases, with 7 bases left in between. DNA for the CDR3: TGTGCCAGCAGTTGGTCTGGCTATGGCTACACCTTC. It codes for CASSWSGYGYTF.

Comment on this clonotype: At one end, the junction sequence differs from germline, possibly due to a read error. The chain has TRBV29-1 and TRBJ1-1; D is undetermined. CDR1 SQVTM and CDR2 ANQGSEA come from the germline V gene. The CDR3 sequence is 10 residues long. CDR3 sequence: CSGFNTEAFF. DNA for the CDR3: TGCAGCGGGTTCAACACTGAGGCTTTCTTT. Supplemented by reference TRBV29-1 and TRBJ1-1, the full variable domain reads SAVISQKPSRDICQRGTSLTIQCQVDSQVTMMFWYRQQPGQSLTLIATANQGSEATYESGFVIDKFPISRPNLTFSTLTVSNMSPEDSSIYLCSGFNTEAFFGQGTRLTVV.

The chain uses TRBV6-2 or TRBV6-3 and TRBJ1-1, with D hard to call. The CDR3 spans 13 residues. Trimming took off 2 bases at V and 3 bases at J, with 7 bases between the two ends. Germline V CDR1 and CDR2: MNHEY, SVGEGT. CDR3 amino acids: CASSYEGYTEAFF. The CDR3, as DNA: TGTGCCAGCAGTTACGAGGGCTACACTGAAGCTTTCTTT.

This clonotype was recorded once. The chain links TRBV27 to TRBJ2-7; 10 bases line up with TRBD2. The CDR3 covers 16 residues. V lost 3 bases, J lost 7 bases, and 12 bases stayed unmatched. CDR1 is MNHEY, CDR2 SMNVEV, per germline (reference sequence). For the CDR3, the DNA is TGTGCCAGCAGTTTGTTAGCGGGAGGCCTTTTTGATGAGCAGTACTTC. Translated, it gives CASSLLAGGLFDEQYF.